The clone carrying this T cell receptor beta chain appeared many times. Its target is unknown. Each cDNA held unique molecular identifiers, and template switching gave it a universal primer site. TCRdb re-analysed the 5' RACE reads in MiXCR, keeping a single row per CDR3 protein. The sample carries around 480,000 distinct CDR3 sequences, around an eighth recorded once. This record belongs to a study of identical twins. Study outcomes and limitations: Findings came from cross-sectional statistics, without long-term follow-up of donors.

Germline CDR1 reads DFQATT; CDR2 reads SNEGSKA (reference sequence). With 5 bases removed from V and 4 bases from J, the gap between germline ends came to 12 bases. The CDR3 sequence is 13 residues long. These data were likewise used in another study, on yellow fever vaccine responses in identical twins.

The clonotype was recovered from a woman under 30 in good health. This sequence joins TRBV20-1 and TRBJ2-1; D not certain. Material: CD4+ T cells sorted from blood. The CDR3 here is CSASGPTYNEQFF. The CDR3 DNA reads as TGCAGTGCTTCCGGACCTACTTACAATGAGCAGTTCTTC.